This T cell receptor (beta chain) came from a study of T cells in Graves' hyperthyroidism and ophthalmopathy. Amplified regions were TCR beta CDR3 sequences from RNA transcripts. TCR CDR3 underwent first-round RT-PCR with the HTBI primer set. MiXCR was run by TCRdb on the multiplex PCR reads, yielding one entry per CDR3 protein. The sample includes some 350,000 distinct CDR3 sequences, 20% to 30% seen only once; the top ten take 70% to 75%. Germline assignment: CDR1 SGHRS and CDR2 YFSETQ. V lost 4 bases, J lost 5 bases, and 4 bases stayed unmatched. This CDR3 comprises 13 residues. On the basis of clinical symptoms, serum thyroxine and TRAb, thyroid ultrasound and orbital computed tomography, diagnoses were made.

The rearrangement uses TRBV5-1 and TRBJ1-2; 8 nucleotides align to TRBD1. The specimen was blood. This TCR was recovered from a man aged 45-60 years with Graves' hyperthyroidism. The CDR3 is CASSIGQGYGYTF. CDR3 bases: TGCGCCAGCAGCATAGGACAGGGATATGGCTACACCTTC. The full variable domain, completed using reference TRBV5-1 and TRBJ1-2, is KAGVTQTPRYLIKTRGQQVTLSCSPISGHRSVSWYQQTPGQGLQFLFEYFSETQRNKGNFPGRFSGRQFSNSRSEMNVSTLELGDSALYLCASSIGQGYGYTFGSGTRLTVV.